This T cell receptor beta chain was captured in a study of shared clonotypes between healthy human individuals. Regarding the study as a whole: Clonotype sharing across several donors was observed for about 4.8% of naive CD4 clonotypes.

The CDR3 sequence is 17 residues long. The J segment lost 4 bases and the V segment lost 1 base, leaving 12 bases of the junction unmatched. In germline, CDR1 is SQVTM, CDR2 ANQGSEA. Splitting of CD4+ cells produced CD45RA+ naive and CD45RA-negative memory subsets. About this clone: Its antigen is unknown.

Per the original data handling: Without quality scores, immunoSEQ junctional reads could not be filtered like full-length reads. Clones were sequenced by immunoSEQ multiplex PCR, and TCRdb holds only the in-frame ones, with some missing. That table supplies the V and J calls and clone size; D and trimming were determined from the DNA. The sample carries millions of clones, more than 80% recorded once. This clonotype originated in a young man in good health. Some clones in this sample may be carry-over from other donors' samples. V is TRBV29-1 and J is TRBJ2-3; TRBD2 agrees at 9 bases. Sequencing used naive CD4+ T cells from PBMCs. Subset: CD45RA+ positively selected. In DNA, the CDR3 is TGCAGCGTTGAAGGTGGGGGGAGTAGCGGGAGCCCAGATACGCAGTATTTT. As protein: CSVEGGGSSGSPDTQYF.